These T cell receptor beta chains were read from a single sample in a study of Ad26.COV2.S vaccination and SARS-CoV-2 variants. Only in-frame clones appear in the TCRdb table, and some are missing; sequencing was by immunoSEQ multiplex PCR. Here the sample spans 300,000 to 400,000 clones, around 87% being singletons. The sequencing here drew on peripheral blood, taken in a trial of Ad26.COV2.S vaccine versus placebo. Source of these receptors: a person aged 18-65 years who received the Ad26.COV2.S COVID-19 vaccine or a placebo. CDR3s include the opening cysteine and the closing phenylalanine or tryptophan. A D gene is named only where the DNA matches it firmly. Clone size is stated in some rows and not others, as once, few, many or a class when expanded.

size	D	V	J	CDR3	DNA
.	TRBD1	TRBV19	TRBJ1-6	CASSGTGGNSPLHF	TGTGCCAGCTCCGGGACAGGGGGCAATTCACCCCTCCACTTT
.	TRBD1	TRBV4-1	TRBJ2-7	CASSVTGGLGEQYF	TGCGCCAGCAGCGTGACAGGGGGGCTAGGCGAGCAGTACTTC
.	.	TRBV7-9	TRBJ2-5	CASSSPGLQETQYF	TGTGCCAGCAGCTCTCCGGGCCTCCAAGAGACCCAGTACTTC
.	.	TRBV7-9	TRBJ1-4	CASSLDHEKLFF	TGTGCCAGCAGCTTAGATCATGAAAAACTGTTTTTT
.	.	TRBV4-2	TRBJ1-2	CASSQEGIYTNYGYTF	TGTGCCAGCAGCCAAGAGGGAATTTACACGAACTATGGCTACACCTTC
.	.	TRBV2	TRBJ1-3	CASSDRVGRGTGNTIYF	TGTGCCAGCAGTGACCGTGTTGGCAGGGGAACTGGAAACACCATATATTTT
.	.	TRBV3-1/TRBV3-2	TRBJ1-1	CASSQPYRATEAFF	TGTGCCAGCAGCCAACCATACAGGGCCACTGAAGCTTTCTTT
.	TRBD1	TRBV5-4	TRBJ2-7	CASSLFGQGNYEQYF	TGTGCCAGCAGCTTGTTCGGACAGGGAAACTACGAGCAGTACTTC
.	.	TRBV19	TRBJ1-6	CATLQGYNSPLHF	TGTGCCACCCTACAGGGTTATAATTCACCCCTCCACTTT
.	TRBD1	TRBV18	TRBJ2-2	CASSRTGGANTGELFF	TGTGCCAGCTCAAGGACAGGGGGCGCGAACACCGGGGAGCTGTTTTTT
.	.	TRBV15	TRBJ1-4	CATSRQSEKLFF	TGTGCCACCAGCAGACAGAGTGAAAAACTGTTTTTT
.	.	TRBV10-2	TRBJ2-5	CASRRRGEETQYF	TGCGCCAGCAGAAGAAGGGGCGAGGAGACCCAGTACTTC
.	.	TRBV6-5	TRBJ2-2	CASSGTANTGELFF	TGTGCCAGCAGCGGGACCGCGAACACCGGGGAGCTGTTTTTT
few	TRBD1	TRBV30	TRBJ1-2	CAWRGRQGVLFYGYTF	TGTGCCTGGAGAGGACGACAGGGGGTTTTGTTCTATGGCTACACCTTC
few	TRBD1	TRBV12-3/TRBV12-4	TRBJ2-7	CASTPGQGTEQYF	TGTGCCAGCACCCCGGGACAGGGGACCGAGCAGTACTTC
once	.	TRBV27	TRBJ2-2	CASSGTANTGELFF	TGTGCCAGCAGCGGGACGGCGAACACCGGGGAGCTGTTTTTT
.	.	TRBV12-3/TRBV12-4	TRBJ1-2	CASNPAQWGGYTF	TGTGCCAGCAATCCGGCCCAGTGGGGTGGCTACACCTTC
.	.	TRBV6-5	TRBJ1-2	CASRTDRLKGATF	TGTGCCAGCAGGACCGACCGCCTTAAGGGTGCCACCTTC
.	.	TRBV7-9	TRBJ1-6	CASSLAWDLGSPLHF	TGTGCCAGCAGCTTAGCTTGGGATCTCGGTTCACCCCTCCACTTT
.	.	TRBV9	TRBJ1-1	CASTPEGGKGAFF	TGTGCCAGCACCCCGGAGGGGGGGAAAGGGGCTTTCTTT
.	TRBD1	TRBV9	TRBJ2-7	CASSSGQGGIDEQYF	TGTGCCAGCAGCTCAGGACAGGGGGGAATCGACGAGCAGTACTTC
.	.	TRBV29-1	TRBJ1-2	CSVLGSNYGYTF	TGCAGCGTTCTTGGGAGTAACTATGGCTACACCTTC
.	.	TRBV29-1	TRBJ2-3	CSLTGTISTDTQYF	TGCAGCCTAACCGGGACAATAAGCACAGATACGCAGTATTTT
.	TRBD1	TRBV12-3/TRBV12-4	TRBJ1-1	CASSHDRGTEAFF	TGTGCCAGCAGCCACGACAGGGGCACTGAAGCTTTCTTT
.	.	TRBV12-2	TRBJ1-1	CASRLQTEAFF	TGTGCAAGTCGCCTCCAAACTGAAGCTTTCTTT
.	.	TRBV7-9	TRBJ1-5	CASRDNNQPQHF	TGTGCCAGCCGAGACAACAATCAGCCCCAGCATTTT
.	.	TRBV19	TRBJ2-3	CASRQGRATDTQYF	TGTGCCAGTAGGCAGGGAAGGGCGACAGATACGCAGTATTTT
.	.	TRBV12-3/TRBV12-4	TRBJ2-7	CASSKWTEEQYF	TGTGCCAGCAGCAAATGGACAGAAGAGCAGTACTTC